This T cell receptor beta chain was sequenced for a study of blood T cell repertoires in COVID-19. Study summary: Researchers got acute and convalescent COVID-19 samples from the United States, Italy and Spain. T cells, B-cell-depleted T cells, or PBMCs supplied cDNA or gDNA.

Trimming cost V 5 bases and J 2 bases, with 10 bases left between them. The CDR3 covers 14 residues. The germline CDR1 and CDR2 sequences are MNHEY and SVGAGI. Per the study methods: Nucleated cell number was recorded as an estimate derived from reference gene primer amplification. Profiling relied on immunoSEQ multiplex PCR, and the TCRdb table lists in-frame clones only, not all of them. Clone size and the V and J calls come from that table; the DNA yielded D and trimming. The sample lists about 100,000 clones, approximately 88% seen once, with roughly 5.3% in the top ten. This TCR was recovered from a human donor in a cohort sampled during active COVID-19. The chain has TRBV6-5 and TRBJ1-3, with D tentatively TRBD1 (5 bases). Input material: peripheral blood. The CDR3 DNA reads as TGTGCCAGCAGTCGGCCAGGGCCTGGAAACACCATATATTTT. Protein product: CASSRPGPGNTIYF.